Sequencing of this T cell receptor (beta chain) was carried out in a study of early T cells in non-severe SARS-CoV-2 infection. Study context: The study sequenced bulk RNA from unsorted whole blood, with chains unpaired. Study-wide results and limits: Anti-spike CD8 responses were favored by VDJdb matching, which missed private and CD4 specificities.

In its sample, this clonotype was seen a few times. Its antigen is currently unknown. The TCR library protocol attached unique molecular identifiers to the individual cDNA molecules. TCRdb re-called the 5' RACE reads through MiXCR, storing one row per CDR3 protein. The sample lists around 61,000 distinct CDR3 sequences, roughly 12% occurring once. Per germline, CDR1 GTSNPN and CDR2 SVGIG (reference sequence). V was clipped by 4 bases and J by 3 bases, with 10 bases between them. The CDR3 covers 13 residues. Sequenced input: whole blood. The chain combines TRBV30 with TRBJ2-1, with D unclear. The sequence was collected from an adult who was a healthcare worker with PCR-confirmed SARS-CoV-2 infection or an uninfected control (not recorded which). The CDR3 loop reads CAWNPTLYNEQFF. As DNA, the CDR3 is TGTGCCTGGAACCCGACCCTCTACAATGAGCAGTTCTTC.